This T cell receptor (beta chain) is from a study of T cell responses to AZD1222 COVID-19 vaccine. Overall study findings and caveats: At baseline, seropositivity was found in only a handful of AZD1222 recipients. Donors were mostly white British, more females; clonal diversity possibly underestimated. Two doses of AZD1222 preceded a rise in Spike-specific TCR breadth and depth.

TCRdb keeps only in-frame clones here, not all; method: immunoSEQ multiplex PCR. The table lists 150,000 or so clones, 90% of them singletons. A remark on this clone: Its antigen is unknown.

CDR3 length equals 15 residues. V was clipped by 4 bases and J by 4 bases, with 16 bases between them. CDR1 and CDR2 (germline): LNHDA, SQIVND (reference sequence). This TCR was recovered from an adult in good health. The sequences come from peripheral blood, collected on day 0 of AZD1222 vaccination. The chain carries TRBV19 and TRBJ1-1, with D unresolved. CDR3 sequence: CASSTRSGRPTEAFF. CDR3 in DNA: TGTGCCAGTAGTACCCGATCCGGGAGGCCCACTGAAGCTTTCTTT.